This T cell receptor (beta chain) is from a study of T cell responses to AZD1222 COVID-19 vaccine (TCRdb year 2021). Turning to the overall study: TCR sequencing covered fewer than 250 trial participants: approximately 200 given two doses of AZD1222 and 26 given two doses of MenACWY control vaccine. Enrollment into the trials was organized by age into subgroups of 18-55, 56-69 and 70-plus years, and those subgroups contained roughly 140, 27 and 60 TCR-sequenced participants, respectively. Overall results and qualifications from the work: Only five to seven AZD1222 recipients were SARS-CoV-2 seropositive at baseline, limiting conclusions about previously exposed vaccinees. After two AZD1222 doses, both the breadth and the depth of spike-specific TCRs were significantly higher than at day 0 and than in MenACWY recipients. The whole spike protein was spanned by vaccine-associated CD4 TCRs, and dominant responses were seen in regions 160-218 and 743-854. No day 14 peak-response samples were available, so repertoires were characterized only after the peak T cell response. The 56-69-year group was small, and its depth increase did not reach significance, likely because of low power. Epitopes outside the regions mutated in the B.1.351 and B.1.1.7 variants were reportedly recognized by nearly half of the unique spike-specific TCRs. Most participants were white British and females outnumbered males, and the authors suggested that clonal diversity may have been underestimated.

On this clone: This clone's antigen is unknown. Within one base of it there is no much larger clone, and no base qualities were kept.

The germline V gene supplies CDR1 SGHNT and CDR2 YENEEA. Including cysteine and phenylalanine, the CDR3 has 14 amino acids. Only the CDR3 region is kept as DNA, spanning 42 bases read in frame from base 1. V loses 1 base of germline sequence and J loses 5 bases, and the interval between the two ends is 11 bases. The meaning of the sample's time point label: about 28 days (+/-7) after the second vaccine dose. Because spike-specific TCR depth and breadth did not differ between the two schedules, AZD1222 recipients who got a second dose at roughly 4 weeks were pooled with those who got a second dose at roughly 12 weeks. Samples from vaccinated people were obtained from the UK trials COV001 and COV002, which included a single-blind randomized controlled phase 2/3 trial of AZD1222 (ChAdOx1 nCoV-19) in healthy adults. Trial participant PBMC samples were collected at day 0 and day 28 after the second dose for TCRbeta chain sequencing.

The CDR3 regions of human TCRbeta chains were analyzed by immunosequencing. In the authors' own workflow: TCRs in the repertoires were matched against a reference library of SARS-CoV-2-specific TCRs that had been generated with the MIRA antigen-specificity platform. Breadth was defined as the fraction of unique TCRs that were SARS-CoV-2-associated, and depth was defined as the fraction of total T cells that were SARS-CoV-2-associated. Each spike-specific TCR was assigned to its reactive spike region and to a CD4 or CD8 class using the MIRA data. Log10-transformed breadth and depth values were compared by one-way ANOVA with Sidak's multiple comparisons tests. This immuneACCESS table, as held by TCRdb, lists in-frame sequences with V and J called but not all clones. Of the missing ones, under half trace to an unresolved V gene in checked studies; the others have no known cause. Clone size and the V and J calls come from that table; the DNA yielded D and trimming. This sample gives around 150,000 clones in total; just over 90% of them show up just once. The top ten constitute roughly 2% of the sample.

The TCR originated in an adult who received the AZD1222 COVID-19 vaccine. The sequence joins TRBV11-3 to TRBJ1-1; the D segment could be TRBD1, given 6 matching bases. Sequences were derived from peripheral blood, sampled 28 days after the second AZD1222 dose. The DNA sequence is TGTGCCAGCAGCTTAGGAACAGGGTTAACTGAAGCTTTCTTT. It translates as CASSLGTGLTEAFF.